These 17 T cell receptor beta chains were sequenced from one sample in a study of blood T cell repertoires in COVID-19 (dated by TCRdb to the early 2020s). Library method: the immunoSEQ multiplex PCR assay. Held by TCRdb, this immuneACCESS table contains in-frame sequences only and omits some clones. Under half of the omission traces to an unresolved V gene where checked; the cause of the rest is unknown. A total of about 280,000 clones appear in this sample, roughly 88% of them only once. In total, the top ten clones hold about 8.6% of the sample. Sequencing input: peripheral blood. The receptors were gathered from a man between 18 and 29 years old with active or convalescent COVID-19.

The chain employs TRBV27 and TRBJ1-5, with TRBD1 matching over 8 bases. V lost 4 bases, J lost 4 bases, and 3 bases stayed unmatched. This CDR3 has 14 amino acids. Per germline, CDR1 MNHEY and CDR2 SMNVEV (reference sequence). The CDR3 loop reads CASSYRQGNQPQHF. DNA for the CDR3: TGTGCCAGCAGTTATAGACAGGGGAATCAGCCCCAGCATTTT.

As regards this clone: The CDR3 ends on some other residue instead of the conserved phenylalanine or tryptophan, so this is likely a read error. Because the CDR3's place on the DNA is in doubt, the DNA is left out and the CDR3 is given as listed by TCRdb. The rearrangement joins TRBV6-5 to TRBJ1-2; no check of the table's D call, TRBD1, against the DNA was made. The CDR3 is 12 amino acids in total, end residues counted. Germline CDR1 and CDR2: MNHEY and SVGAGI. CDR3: CASSYPLWQGRV.

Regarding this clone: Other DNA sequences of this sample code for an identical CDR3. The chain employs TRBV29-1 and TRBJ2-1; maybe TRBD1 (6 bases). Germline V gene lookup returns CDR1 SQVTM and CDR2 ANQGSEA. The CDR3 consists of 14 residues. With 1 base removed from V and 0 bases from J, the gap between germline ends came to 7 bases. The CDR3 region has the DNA TGCAGCGTTGAAGGGACAGTCTCCTACAATGAGCAGTTCTTC. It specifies CSVEGTVSYNEQFF.

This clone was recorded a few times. CDR3 residues: CASSLSRGNQPQHF. Written as DNA, the CDR3 is TGTGCCAGCAGCTTATCTCGGGGAAATCAGCCCCAGCATTTT. The V gene is TRBV13, the J gene TRBJ1-5; D not resolved. V gave up 2 bases and J gave up 4 bases, with 9 bases separating them. The germline V gene has CDR1 PRHDT and CDR2 FYEKMQ (reference sequence). The CDR3 runs 14 residues. The complete variable domain, with remaining parts taken from reference TRBV13 and TRBJ1-5, reads AAGVIQSPRHLIKEKRETATLKCYPIPRHDTVYWYQQGPGQDPQFLISFYEKMQSDKGSIPDRFSAQQFSDYHSELNMSSLELGDSALYFCASSLSRGNQPQHFGDGTRLSIL.

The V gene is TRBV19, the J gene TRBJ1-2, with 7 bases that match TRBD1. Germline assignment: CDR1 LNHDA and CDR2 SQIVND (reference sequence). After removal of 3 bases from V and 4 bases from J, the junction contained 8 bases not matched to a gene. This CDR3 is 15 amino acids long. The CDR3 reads CASSMDRRTLYGYTF. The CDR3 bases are TGTGCCAGTAGTATGGACAGGAGAACGCTCTATGGCTACACCTTC.

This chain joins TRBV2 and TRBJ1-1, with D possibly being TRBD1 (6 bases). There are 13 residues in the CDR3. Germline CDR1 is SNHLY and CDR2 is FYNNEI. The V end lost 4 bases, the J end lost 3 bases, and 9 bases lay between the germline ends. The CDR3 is CASSAYRDTEAFF. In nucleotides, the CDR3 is TGTGCCAGCAGTGCTTACAGGGACACTGAAGCTTTCTTT.

CDR3 region: CASSQNSGGREQFF. The DNA of the CDR3 is TGTGCCAGCAGCCAAAATAGCGGGGGGCGTGAGCAGTTCTTC. V usage is TRBV7-2 and J usage is TRBJ2-1, with TRBD2 identical over 10 bases. This CDR3 is 14 amino acids long. Germline V CDR1 and CDR2: SGHTA, FQGNSA. J was trimmed by 9 bases and V by 5 bases; bases with no gene match: 7.

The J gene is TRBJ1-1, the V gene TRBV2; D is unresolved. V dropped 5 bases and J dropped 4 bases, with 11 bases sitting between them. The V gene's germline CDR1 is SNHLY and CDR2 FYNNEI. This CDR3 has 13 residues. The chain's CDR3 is CASSRERATEAFF. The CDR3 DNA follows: TGTGCCAGCAGTCGGGAAAGGGCCACTGAAGCTTTCTTT.

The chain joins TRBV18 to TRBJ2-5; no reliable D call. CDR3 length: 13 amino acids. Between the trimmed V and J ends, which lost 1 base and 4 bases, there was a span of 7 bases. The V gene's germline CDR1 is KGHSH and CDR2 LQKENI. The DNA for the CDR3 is TGTGCCAGCTCACCACAACAGACAGAGACCCAGTACTTC. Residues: CASSPQQTETQYF.

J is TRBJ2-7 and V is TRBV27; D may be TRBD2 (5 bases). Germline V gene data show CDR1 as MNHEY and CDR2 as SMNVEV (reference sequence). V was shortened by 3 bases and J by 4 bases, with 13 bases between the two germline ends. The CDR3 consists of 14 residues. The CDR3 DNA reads TGTGCCAGCAGTTTTCGGGGTCCCAATTACGAGCAGTACTTC. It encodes CASSFRGPNYEQYF.

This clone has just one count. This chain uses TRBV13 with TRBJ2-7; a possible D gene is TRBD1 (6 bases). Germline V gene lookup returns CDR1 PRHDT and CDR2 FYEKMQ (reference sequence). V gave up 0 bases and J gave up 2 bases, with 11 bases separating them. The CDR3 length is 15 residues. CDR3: CASSLGSQGTYEQYF. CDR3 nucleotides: TGTGCCAGCAGCTTAGGTTCACAGGGCACCTACGAGCAGTACTTC.

The CDR3: CASSLGRSGTSPGELFF. CDR3 in DNA: TGTGCCAGCAGCTTAGGTCGTTCGGGGACTAGCCCCGGGGAGCTGTTTTTT. V usage is TRBV7-3 and J usage is TRBJ2-2, with 9 positions matching TRBD2. CDR3 length: 17 residues. Trimming removed 2 bases from V and 6 bases from J; junction bases left unmatched: 10. Germline CDR1 SGHTA, CDR2 FQGTGA.

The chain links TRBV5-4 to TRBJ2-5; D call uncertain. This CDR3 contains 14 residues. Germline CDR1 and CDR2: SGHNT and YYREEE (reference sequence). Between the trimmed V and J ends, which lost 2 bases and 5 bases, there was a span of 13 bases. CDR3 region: CASSFPGGGETQYF. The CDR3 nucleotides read TGTGCCAGCAGCTTCCCTGGCGGTGGGGAGACCCAGTACTTC.

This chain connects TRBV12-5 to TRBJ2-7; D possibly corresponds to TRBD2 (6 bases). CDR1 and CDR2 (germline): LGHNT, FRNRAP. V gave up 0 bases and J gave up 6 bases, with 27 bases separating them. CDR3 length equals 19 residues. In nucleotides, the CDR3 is TGTGCTAGTGGTTTGGTAATCGGAATAGCGGAATCCTTGGAGTGCGAGCAGTACTTC. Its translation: CASGLVIGIAESLECEQYF.

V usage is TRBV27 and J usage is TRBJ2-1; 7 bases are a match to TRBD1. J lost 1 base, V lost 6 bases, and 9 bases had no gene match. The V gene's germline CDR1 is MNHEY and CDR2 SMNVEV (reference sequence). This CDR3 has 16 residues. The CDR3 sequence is CASRTIRDRSYNEQFF. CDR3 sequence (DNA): TGTGCCAGCAGGACGATACGGGACAGATCCTACAATGAGCAGTTCTTC.

CDR3 in amino acids: CASSLAGGQGDTQYF. DNA for the CDR3: TGTGCCAGCAGCTTGGCGGGGGGGCAGGGAGATACGCAGTATTTT. V is TRBV5-6 and J is TRBJ2-3; 8 positions match TRBD2. With V trimmed by 0 bases and J by 5 bases, 5 bases remained unmatched. The CDR3 totals 15 residues. CDR1 and CDR2 from the germline V gene are SGHDT and YYEEEE.

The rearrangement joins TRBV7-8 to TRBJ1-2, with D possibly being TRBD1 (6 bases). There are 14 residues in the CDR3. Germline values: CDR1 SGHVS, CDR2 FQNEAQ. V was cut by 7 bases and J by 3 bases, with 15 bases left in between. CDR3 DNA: TGTGCCAGCACTCTGACAGGCAGGGACTATGGCTACACCTTC. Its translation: CASTLTGRDYGYTF.